This T cell receptor (beta chain) was found in a study of T cell responses to AZD1222 COVID-19 vaccine. General study findings and limits: CD4 TCRs linked to vaccination spanned spike, dominating at 160-218 and 743-854. Only a handful of AZD1222 recipients, several in all, had baseline seropositivity. Most donors were white British, females outnumbered males, and clonal diversity was possibly underestimated.

Sequencing was performed with immunoSEQ multiplex PCR; in TCRdb, only in-frame clones are kept and a portion is missing. The sample has about 180,000 clones, about 90% seen once. The CDR3 totals 11 residues. Trimming took off 7 bases at V and 2 bases at J, with 5 bases between the two ends. Germline V gene sequence: CDR1 MDHEN, CDR2 SYDVKM. This clone was counted between two and nine times. Antigen: not known. Sequenced here: peripheral blood, sampled 28 days after the second dose of the MenACWY control vaccine. This chain joins TRBV28 and TRBJ1-2; D unclear. The sequence came from an adult who received the MenACWY meningococcal vaccine as a control. CDR3 in amino acids: CASMENYGYTF. The CDR3 DNA reads as TGTGCCAGCATGGAAAACTATGGCTACACCTTC.